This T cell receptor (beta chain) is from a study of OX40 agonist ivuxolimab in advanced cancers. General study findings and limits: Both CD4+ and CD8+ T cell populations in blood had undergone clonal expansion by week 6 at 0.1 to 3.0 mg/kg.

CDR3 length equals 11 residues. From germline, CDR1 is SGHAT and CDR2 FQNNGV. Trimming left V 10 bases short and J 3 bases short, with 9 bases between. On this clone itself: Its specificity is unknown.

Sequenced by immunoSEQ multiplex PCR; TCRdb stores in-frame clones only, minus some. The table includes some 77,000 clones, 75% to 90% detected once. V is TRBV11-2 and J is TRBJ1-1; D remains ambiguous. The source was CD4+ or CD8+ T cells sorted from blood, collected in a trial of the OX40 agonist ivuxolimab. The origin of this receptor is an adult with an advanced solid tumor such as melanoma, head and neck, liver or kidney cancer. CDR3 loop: CAIEGYTEAFF. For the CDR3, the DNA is TGTGCCATCGAGGGTTACACTGAAGCTTTCTTT.